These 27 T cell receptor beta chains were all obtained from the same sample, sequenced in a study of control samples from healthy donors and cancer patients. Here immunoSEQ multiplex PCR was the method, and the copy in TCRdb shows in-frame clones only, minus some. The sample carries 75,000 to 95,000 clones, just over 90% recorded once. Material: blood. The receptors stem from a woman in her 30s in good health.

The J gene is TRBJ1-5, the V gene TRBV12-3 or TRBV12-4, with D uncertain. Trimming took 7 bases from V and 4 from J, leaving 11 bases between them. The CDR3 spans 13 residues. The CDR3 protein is CASTRRGNQPQHF. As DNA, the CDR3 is TGTGCCAGCACCCGGCGAGGGAATCAGCCCCAGCATTTT.

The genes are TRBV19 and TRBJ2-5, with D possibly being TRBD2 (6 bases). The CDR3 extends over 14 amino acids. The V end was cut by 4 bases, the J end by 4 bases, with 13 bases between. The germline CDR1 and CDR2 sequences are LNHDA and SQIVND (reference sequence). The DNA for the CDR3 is TGTGCCAGTAGTACGCGACGGGAGATAGAGACCCAGTACTTC. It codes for CASSTRREIETQYF. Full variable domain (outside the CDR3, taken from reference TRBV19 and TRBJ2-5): DGGITQSPKYLFRKEGQNVTLSCEQNLNHDAMYWYRQDPGQGLRLIYYSQIVNDFQKGDIAEGYSVSREKKESFPLTVTSAQKNPTAFYLCASSTRREIETQYFGPGTRLLVL.

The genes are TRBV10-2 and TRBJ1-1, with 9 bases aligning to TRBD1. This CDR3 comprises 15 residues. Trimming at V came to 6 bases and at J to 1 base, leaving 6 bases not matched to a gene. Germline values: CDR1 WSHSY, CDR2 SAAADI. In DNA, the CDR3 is TGCGCCAGCAGCCCCAGGACAGGGGCGAACACTGAAGCTTTCTTT. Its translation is CASSPRTGANTEAFF.

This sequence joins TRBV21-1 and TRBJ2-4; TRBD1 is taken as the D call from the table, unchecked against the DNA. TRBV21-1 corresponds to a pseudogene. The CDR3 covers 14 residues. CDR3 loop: CASSTSDRVNIQYF. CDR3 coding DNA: TGTGCCAGCAGCACCTCTGACAGGGTAAACATTCAGTACTTC.

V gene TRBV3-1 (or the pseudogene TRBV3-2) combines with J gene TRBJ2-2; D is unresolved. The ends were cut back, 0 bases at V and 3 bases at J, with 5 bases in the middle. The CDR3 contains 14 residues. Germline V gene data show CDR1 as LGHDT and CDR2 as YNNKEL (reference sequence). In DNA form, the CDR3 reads TGTGCCAGCAGCCAAGATGATTACACCGGGGAGCTGTTTTTT. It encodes CASSQDDYTGELFF.

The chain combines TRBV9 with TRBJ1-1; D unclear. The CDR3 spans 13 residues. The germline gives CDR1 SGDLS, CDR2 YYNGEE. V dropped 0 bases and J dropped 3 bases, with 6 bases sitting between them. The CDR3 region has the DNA TGTGCCAGCAGCGTAGTCGGAGACACTGAAGCTTTCTTT. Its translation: CASSVVGDTEAFF. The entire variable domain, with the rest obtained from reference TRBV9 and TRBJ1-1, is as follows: DSGVTQTPKHLITATGQRVTLRCSPRSGDLSVYWYQQSLDQGLQFLIQYYNGEERAKGNILERFSAQQFPDLHSELNLSSLELGDSALYFCASSVVGDTEAFFGQGTRLTVV.

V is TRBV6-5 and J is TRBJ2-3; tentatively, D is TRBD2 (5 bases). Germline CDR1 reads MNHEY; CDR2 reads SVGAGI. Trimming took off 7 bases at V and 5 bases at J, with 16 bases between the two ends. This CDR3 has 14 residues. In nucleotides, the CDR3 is TGTGCCAGCACTCTCGGCAGCGGAGGAGATACGCAGTATTTT. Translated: CASTLGSGGDTQYF.

CDR3 nucleotides: TGCGCCAGCAGCGGACAGGTTAAGTCCGGGGAGCTGTTTTTT. Translation gives CASSGQVKSGELFF. The rearrangement joins TRBV5-1 to TRBJ2-2, with 7 bases lining up with TRBD1. The CDR3 is 14 amino acids. In germline, CDR1 is SGHRS, CDR2 YFSETQ. V was pared by 4 bases and J by 6 bases, with 6 bases of the junction left unmatched.

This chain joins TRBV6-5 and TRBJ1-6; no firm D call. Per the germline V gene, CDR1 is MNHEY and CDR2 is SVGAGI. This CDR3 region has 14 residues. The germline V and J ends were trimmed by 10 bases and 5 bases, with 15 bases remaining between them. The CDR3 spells CATSERLDNSPLHF. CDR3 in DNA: TGTGCCACCTCTGAACGTCTCGATAATTCACCCCTCCACTTT.

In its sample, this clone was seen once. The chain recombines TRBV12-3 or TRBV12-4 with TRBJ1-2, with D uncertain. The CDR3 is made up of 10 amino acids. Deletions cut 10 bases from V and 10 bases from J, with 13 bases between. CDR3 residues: CATSPRDYTF. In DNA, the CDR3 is TGTGCCACCTCACCTCGGGACTACACCTTC.

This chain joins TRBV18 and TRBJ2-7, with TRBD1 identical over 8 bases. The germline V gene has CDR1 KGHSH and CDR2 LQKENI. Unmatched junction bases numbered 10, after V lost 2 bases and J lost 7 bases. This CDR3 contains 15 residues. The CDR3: CASSPASRQGMEQYF. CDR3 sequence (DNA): TGTGCCAGCTCACCAGCGTCTAGACAGGGGATGGAGCAGTACTTC.

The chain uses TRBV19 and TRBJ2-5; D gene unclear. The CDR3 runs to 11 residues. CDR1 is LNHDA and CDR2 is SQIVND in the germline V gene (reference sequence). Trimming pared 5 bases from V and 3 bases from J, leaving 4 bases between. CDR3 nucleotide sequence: TGTGCCAGTAGTCAGAAAGAGACCCAGTACTTC. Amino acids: CASSQKETQYF.

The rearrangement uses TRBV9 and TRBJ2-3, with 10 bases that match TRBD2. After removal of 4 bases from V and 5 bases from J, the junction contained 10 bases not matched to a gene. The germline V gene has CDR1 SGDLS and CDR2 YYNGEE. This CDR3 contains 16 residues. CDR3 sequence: CASSPAGTSVKDTQYF. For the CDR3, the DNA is TGTGCCAGCAGCCCAGCTGGGACTAGCGTAAAAGATACGCAGTATTTT. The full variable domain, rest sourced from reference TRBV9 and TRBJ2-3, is DSGVTQTPKHLITATGQRVTLRCSPRSGDLSVYWYQQSLDQGLQFLIQYYNGEERAKGNILERFSAQQFPDLHSELNLSSLELGDSALYFCASSPAGTSVKDTQYFGPGTRLTVL.

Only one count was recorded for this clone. In DNA, the CDR3 is TGTGCCAGCAGCGGAGGGGAGGGACTAGCCCAAGAGACCCAGTACTTC. Its protein is CASSGGEGLAQETQYF. V is TRBV9 and J is TRBJ2-5, with 9 bases that match TRBD2. J was trimmed by 1 base and V by 3 bases; bases with no gene match: 7. The germline gives CDR1 SGDLS, CDR2 YYNGEE. There are 16 residues in the CDR3. Based on the CDR3 plus reference TRBV9 and TRBJ2-5, the full variable domain is DSGVTQTPKHLITATGQRVTLRCSPRSGDLSVYWYQQSLDQGLQFLIQYYNGEERAKGNILERFSAQQFPDLHSELNLSSLELGDSALYFCASSGGEGLAQETQYFGPGTRLLVL.

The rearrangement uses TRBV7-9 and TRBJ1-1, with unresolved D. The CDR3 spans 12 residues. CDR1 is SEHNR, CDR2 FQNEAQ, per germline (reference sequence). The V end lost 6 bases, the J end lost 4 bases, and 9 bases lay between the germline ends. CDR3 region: CASRKQSTEAFF. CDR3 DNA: TGTGCCAGCAGGAAGCAGAGCACTGAAGCTTTCTTT.

In DNA form, the CDR3 reads TGTGCCAGCAGCGTATCCCCGAGCGGGAGCTCCTACAATGAGCAGTTCTTC. It codes for CASSVSPSGSSYNEQFF. V gene TRBV9 combines with J gene TRBJ2-1; 8 bases are shared with TRBD2. Per germline, CDR1 SGDLS and CDR2 YYNGEE. The length of the CDR3 is 17 residues. With V trimmed by 1 base and J by 0 bases, 6 bases remained unmatched.

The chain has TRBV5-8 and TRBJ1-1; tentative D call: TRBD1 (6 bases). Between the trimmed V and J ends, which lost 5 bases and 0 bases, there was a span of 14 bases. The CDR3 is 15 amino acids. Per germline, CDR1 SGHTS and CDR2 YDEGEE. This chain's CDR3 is CASSTWTDLNTEAFF. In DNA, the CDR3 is TGTGCCAGCAGTACTTGGACAGATTTGAACACTGAAGCTTTCTTT.

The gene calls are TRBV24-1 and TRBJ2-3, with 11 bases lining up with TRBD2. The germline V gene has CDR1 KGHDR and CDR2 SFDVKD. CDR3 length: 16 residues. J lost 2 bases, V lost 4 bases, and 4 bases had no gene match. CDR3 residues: CATSESLAGVTDTQYF. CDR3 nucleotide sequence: TGTGCCACCAGTGAGTCACTAGCGGGAGTCACAGATACGCAGTATTTT.

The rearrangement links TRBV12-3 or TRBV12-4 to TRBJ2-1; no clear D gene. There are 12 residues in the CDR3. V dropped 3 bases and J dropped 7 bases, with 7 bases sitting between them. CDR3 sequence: CASSFRLNEQFF. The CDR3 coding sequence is TGTGCCAGCAGTTTTAGGCTTAATGAGCAGTTCTTC.

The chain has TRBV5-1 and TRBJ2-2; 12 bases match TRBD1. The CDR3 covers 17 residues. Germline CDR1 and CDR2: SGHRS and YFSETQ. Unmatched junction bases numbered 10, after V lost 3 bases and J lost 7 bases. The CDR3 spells CASSSGTGGLFVGELFF. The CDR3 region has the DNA TGCGCCAGCAGCTCCGGGACAGGGGGCCTCTTCGTCGGGGAGCTGTTTTTT.

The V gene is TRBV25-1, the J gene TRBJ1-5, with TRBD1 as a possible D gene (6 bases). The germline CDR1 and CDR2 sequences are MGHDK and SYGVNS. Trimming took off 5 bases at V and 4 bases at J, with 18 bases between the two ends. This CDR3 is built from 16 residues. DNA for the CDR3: TGTGCCAGCAGTCTACCAGACAGGAGGGAAAATCAGCCCCAGCATTTT. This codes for CASSLPDRRENQPQHF.

CDR3 nucleotide sequence: TGTGCCAGCAGTCAGGGACAGGGCCCCTATAATTCACCCCTCCACTTT. It encodes CASSQGQGPYNSPLHF. The V and J genes are TRBV7-9 and TRBJ1-6; TRBD1 agrees at 9 bases. CDR3 length: 16 amino acids. Germline trimming cut 6 bases from V and 2 bases from J; bases unmatched to any gene: 5. Germline lookup yields CDR1 SEHNR and CDR2 FQNEAQ (reference sequence).

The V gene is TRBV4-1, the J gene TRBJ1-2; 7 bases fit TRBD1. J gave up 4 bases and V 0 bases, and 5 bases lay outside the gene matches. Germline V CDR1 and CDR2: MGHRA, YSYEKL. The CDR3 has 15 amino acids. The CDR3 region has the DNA TGCGCCAGCAGCCAAGAGGGGACAGCCACCTATGGCTACACCTTC. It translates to CASSQEGTATYGYTF.

For the CDR3, the DNA is TGTGCCAGCCCCCGAGGGACCGCTTTTCGGGCTTTCTTT. Translation: CASPRGTAFRAFF. This sequence joins TRBV6-5 and TRBJ1-1; possible D gene TRBD1, 5 bases. Germline CDR1 reads MNHEY; CDR2 reads SVGAGI. The CDR3 length is 13 residues. V dropped 8 bases and J dropped 11 bases, with 21 bases sitting between them.

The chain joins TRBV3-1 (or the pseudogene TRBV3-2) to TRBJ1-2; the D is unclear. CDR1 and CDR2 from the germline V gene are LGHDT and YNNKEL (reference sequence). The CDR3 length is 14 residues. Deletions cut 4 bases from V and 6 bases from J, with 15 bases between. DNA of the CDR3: TGTGCCAGCAGCCGGGTTGGAGGCTTGGATGGCTACACCTTC. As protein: CASSRVGGLDGYTF.

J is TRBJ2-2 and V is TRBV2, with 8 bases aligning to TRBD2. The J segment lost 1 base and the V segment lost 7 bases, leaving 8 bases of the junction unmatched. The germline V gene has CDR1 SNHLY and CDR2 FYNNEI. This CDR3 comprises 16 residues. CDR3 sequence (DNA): TGTGCCAGCACCTCTCGGGGGGGCGGGAACACCGGGGAGCTGTTTTTT. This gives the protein CASTSRGGGNTGELFF.

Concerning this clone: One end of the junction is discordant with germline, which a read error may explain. This chain's CDR3 is CASSLDRGNSYGYTF. The CDR3 DNA reads TGTGCCAGCAGTTTGGACAGGGGTAATTCTTATGGCTACACCTTC. The chain combines TRBV5-4 with TRBJ1-2; 9 bases are a match to TRBD1. The germline V gene has CDR1 SGHNT and CDR2 YYREEE (reference sequence). The length of the CDR3 is 15 residues.